This T cell receptor (beta chain) was found in a study of neurological immune-mediated disorders. For the unsorted libraries, 2 million PBMCs stored at -80 C served as input. This CDR3 is built from 13 residues. CDR1 SGHKS and CDR2 YYEKEE come from the germline V gene (reference sequence). Comment on this clonotype: Germline and junction disagree at one end, which may indicate a read error.

The cDNA came from 5'RACE with 10-nucleotide random UMIs. The authors obtained over 160 million TCR-beta sequences from 15-18 subjects per sequencing run. MiXCR, run by TCRdb on the 5' RACE reads, gives a single entry per CDR3 protein. The table lists about 27,000 distinct CDR3 sequences, more than 20% of them singletons. This chain links TRBV5-5 with TRBJ2-7; possible D gene TRBD1, 6 bases. Specimen: PBMCs. The TCR originated in a woman in her sixties in good health. DNA of the CDR3: TGTGCCAGTAGCTTGGGCCAGGGGATCGAGCATTACTTC. Protein sequence: CASSLGQGIEHYF.